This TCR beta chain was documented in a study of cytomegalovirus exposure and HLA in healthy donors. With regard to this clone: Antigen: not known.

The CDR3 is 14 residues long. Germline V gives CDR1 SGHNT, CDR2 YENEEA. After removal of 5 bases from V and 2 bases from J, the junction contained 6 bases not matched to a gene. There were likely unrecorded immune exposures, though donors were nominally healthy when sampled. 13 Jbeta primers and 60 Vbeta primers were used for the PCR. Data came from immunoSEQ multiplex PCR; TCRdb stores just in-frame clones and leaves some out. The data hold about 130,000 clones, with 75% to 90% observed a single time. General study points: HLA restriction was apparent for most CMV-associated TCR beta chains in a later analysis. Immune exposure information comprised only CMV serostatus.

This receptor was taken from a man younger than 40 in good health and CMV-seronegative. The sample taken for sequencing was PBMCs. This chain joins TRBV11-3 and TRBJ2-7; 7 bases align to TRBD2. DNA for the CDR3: TGTGCCAGCAGCCTCAGCGGGGAGGCCTACGAGCAGTACTTC. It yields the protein CASSLSGEAYEQYF.